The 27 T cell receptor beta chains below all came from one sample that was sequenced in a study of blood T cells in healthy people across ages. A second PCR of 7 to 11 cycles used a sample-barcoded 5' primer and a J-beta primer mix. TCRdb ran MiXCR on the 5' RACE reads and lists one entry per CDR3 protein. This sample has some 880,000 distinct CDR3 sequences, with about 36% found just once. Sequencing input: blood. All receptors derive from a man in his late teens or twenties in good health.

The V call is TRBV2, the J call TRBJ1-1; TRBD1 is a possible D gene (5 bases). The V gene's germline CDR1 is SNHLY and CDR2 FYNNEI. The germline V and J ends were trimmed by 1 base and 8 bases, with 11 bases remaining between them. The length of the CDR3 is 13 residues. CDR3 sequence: CASSEEGQGEAFF. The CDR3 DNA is TGTGCCAGCAGTGAAGAGGGTCAGGGCGAAGCTTTCTTT.

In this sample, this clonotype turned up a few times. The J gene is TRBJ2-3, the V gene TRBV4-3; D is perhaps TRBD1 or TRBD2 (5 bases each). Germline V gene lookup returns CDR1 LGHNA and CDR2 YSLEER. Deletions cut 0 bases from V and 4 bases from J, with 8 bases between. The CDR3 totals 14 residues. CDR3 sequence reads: CASSQEVGADTQYF. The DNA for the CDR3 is TGCGCCAGCAGCCAAGAGGTGGGGGCAGATACGCAGTATTTT.

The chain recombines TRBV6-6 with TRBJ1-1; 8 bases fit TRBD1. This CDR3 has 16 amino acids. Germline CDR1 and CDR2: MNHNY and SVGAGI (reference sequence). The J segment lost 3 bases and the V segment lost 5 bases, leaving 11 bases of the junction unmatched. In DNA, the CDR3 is TGTGCCAGCAGTGATACAGGGGGTAGGGGTGACACTGAAGCTTTCTTT. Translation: CASSDTGGRGDTEAFF.

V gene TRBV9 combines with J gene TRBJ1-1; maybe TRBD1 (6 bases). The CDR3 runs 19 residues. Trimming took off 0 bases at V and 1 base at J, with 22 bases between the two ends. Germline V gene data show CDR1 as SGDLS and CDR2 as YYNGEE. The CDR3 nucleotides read TGTGCCAGCAGCGTAGGCCCCGGGGGCAGAGGTATTTGGAACACTGAAGCTTTCTTT. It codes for CASSVGPGGRGIWNTEAFF.

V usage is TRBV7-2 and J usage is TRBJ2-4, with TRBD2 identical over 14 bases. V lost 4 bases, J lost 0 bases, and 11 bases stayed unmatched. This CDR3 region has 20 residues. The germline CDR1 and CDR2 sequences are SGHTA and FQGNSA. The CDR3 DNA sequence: TGTGCCAGCAGCTCTCGGACTAGCGGGGGGCAGAAGCTAGCCAAAAACATTCAGTACTTC. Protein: CASSSRTSGGQKLAKNIQYF.

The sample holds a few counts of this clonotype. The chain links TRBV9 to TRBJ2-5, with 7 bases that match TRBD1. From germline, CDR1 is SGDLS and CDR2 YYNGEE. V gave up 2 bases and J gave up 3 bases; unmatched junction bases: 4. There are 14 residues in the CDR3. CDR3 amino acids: CASSVGTAEETQYF. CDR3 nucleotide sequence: TGTGCCAGCAGCGTCGGGACAGCTGAAGAGACCCAGTACTTC.

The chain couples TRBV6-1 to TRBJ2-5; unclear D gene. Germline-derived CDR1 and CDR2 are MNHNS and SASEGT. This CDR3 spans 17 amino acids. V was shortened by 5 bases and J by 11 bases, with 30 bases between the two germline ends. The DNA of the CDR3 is TGTGCCAGCAGTACCCCTTCACGGTTCAAGGGTTACAATGAGCAGTACTTC. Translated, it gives CASSTPSRFKGYNEQYF.

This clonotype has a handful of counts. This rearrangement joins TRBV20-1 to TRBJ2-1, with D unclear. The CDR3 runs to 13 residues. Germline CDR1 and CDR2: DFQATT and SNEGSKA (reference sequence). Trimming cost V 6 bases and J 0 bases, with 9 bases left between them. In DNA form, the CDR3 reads TGCAGTGCCCCAAAGAGCTCCTACAATGAGCAGTTCTTC. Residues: CSAPKSSYNEQFF.

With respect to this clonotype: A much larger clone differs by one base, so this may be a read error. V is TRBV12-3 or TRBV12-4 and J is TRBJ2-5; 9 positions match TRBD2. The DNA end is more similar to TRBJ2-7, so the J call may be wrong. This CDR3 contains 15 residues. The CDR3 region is CASTDGRGGFYEQYF. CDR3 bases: TGTGCCAGCACCGACGGGCGGGGGGGCTTCTACGAGCAGTACTTC.

In nucleotides, the CDR3 is TGTGCCAGCAGCTTAGACAGCTTTTTTGAGACCCAGTACTTC. It translates to CASSLDSFFETQYF. This chain connects TRBV7-2 to TRBJ2-5; no firm D call. The V end lost 1 base, the J end lost 5 bases, and 11 bases lay between the germline ends. CDR3 length equals 14 residues. Per germline, CDR1 SGHTA and CDR2 FQGNSA.

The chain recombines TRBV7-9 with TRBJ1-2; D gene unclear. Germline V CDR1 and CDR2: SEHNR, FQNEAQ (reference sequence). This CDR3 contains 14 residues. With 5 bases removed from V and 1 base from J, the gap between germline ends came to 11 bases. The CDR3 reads CASSQASFNYGYTF. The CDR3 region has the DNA TGTGCCAGCAGCCAAGCCAGCTTTAACTATGGCTACACCTTC.

CDR3 sequence reads: CASSSATGFSSYEQYF. Here the CDR3 DNA reads TGTGCCAGCAGCTCCGCGACAGGCTTTAGCTCCTACGAGCAGTACTTC. This rearrangement joins TRBV5-5 to TRBJ2-7; weak D call: TRBD1 (6 bases). Per germline, CDR1 SGHKS and CDR2 YYEKEE (reference sequence). The CDR3 spans 16 residues. Deletions cut 3 bases from V and 0 bases from J, with 16 bases between.

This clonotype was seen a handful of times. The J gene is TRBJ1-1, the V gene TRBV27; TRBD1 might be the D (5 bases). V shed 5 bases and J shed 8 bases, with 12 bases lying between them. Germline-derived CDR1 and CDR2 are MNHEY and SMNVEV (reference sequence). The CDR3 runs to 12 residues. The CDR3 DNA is TGTGCCAGCAGTCGGGAAGGGGCGGAAGCTTTCTTT. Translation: CASSREGAEAFF.

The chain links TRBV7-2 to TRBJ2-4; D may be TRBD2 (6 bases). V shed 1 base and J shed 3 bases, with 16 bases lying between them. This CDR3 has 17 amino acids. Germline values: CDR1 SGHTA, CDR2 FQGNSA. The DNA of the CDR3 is TGTGCCAGCAGCTTAGGGGCGGGGAGGTGGGGCAAAAACATTCAGTACTTC. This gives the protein CASSLGAGRWGKNIQYF.

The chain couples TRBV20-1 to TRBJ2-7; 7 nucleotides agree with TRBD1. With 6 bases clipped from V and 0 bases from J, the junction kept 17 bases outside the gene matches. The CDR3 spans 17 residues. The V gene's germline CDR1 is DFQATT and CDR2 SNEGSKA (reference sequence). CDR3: CSALPVPDRSNSYEQYF. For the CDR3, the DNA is TGCAGTGCCCTCCCTGTCCCGGACAGGTCAAACTCCTACGAGCAGTACTTC.

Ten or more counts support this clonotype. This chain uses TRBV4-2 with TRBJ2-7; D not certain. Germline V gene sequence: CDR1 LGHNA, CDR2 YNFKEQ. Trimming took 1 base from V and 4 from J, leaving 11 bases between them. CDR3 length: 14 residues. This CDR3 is CASSQGEGSYEQYF. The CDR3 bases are TGTGCCAGCAGCCAAGGAGAAGGTAGTTACGAGCAGTACTTC.

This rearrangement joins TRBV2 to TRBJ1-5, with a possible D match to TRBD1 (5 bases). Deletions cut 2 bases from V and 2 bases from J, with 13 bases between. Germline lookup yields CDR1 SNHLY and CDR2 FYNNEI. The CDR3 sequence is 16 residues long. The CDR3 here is CASSESGQGGNQPQHF. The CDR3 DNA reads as TGTGCCAGCAGTGAAAGCGGCCAGGGCGGCAATCAGCCCCAGCATTTT.

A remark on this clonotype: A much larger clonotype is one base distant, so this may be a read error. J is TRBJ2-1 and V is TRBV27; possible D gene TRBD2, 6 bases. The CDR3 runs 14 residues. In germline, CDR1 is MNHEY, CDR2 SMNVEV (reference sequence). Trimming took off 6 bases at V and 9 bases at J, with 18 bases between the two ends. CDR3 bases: TGTGCCAGCAGCCCACTCGGGGGAACGGGTGAGCAGTTCTTC. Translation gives CASSPLGGTGEQFF.

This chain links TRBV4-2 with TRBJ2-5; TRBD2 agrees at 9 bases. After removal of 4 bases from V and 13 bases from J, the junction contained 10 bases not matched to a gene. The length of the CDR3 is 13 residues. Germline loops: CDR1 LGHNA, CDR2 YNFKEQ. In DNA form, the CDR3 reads TGTGCCAGCAGCCGCCACGGGACTAGCAAACTGTACTTC. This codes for CASSRHGTSKLYF.

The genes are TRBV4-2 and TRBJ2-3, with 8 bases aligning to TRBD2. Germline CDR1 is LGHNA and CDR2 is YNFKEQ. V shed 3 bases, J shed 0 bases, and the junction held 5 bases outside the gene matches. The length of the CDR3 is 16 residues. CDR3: CASSHEAGASTDTQYF. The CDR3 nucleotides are TGTGCCAGCAGCCATGAAGCGGGGGCGAGCACAGATACGCAGTATTTT.

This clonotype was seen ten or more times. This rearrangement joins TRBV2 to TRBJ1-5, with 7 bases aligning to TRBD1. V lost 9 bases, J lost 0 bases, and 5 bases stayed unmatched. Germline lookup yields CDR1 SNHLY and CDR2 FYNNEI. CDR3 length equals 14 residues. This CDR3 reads CASTGESSNQPQHF. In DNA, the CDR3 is TGTGCCAGTACAGGGGAGAGTAGCAATCAGCCCCAGCATTTT.

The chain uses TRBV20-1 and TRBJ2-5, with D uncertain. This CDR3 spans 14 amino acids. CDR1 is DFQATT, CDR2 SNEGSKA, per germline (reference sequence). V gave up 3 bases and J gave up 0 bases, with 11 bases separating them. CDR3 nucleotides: TGCAGTGCTAGGCTGCTGGGGTACCAAGAGACCCAGTACTTC. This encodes CSARLLGYQETQYF.

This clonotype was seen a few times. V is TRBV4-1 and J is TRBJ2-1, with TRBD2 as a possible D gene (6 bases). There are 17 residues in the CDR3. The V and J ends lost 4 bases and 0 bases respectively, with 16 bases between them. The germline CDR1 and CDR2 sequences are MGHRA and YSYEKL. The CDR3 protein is CASSPRVAESSYNEQFF. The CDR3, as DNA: TGCGCCAGCAGCCCCAGGGTAGCGGAAAGCTCCTACAATGAGCAGTTCTTC.

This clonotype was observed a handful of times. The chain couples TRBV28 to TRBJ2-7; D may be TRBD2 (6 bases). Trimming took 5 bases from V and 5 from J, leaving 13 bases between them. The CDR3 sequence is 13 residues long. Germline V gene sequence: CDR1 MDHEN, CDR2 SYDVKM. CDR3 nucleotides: TGTGCCAGCAGTGTGCGGGGTGCCCACGAGCAGTACTTC. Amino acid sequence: CASSVRGAHEQYF.

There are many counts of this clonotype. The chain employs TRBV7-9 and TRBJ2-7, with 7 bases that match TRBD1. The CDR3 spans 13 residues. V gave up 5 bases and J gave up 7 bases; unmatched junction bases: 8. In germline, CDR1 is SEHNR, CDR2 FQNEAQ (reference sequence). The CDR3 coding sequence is TGTGCCAGCAGCAAGTCGACAGGGCTGGAGCAGTACTTC. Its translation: CASSKSTGLEQYF.

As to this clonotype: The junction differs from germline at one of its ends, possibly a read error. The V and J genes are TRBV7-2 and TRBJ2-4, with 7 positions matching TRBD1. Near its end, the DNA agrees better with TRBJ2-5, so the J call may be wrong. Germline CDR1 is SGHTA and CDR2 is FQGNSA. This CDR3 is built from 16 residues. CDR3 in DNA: TGTGCCAGCAGCTTTCGACAGGGTGTGGGCCAAAAGACCCAGTACTTC. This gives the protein CASSFRQGVGQKTQYF.

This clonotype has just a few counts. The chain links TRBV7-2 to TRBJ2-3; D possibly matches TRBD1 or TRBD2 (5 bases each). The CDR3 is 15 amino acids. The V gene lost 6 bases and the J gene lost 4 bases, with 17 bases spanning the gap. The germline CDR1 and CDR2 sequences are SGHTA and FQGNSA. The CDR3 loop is CASRPSWGWADTQYF. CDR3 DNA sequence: TGTGCCAGCAGACCAAGTTGGGGGTGGGCAGATACGCAGTATTTT.